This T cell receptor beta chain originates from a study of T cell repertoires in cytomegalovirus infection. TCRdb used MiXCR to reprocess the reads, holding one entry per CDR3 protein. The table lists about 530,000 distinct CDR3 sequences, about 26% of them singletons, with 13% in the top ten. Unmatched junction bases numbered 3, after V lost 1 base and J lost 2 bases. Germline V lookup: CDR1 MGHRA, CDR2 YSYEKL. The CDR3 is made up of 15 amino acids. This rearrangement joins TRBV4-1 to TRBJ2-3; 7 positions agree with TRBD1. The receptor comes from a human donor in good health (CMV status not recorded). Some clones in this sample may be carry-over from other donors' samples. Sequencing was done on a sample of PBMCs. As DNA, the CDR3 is TGCGCCAGCAGCCAAGGGCAGGGGGACACAGATACGCAGTATTTT. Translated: CASSQGQGDTDTQYF.